This TCR beta chain is drawn from a study of cytomegalovirus exposure and HLA in healthy donors. Study observations and caveats: Solely CMV serostatus was available to characterize immune exposure. Later analysis identified a missense DCLRE1C variant that was linked to TCR beta V- and J-gene trimming. The productive fraction for most TCR beta V segments was about 87% or about 30% in an earlier analysis.

For this clone: The antigen remains unidentified.

The CDR3 is 13 residues long. V gave up 5 bases and J gave up 4 bases, with 13 bases separating them. Germline CDR1 is SQVTM and CDR2 is ANQGSEA. The study ran its PCR with 60 Vbeta and 13 Jbeta primers. The protocol was immunoSEQ multiplex PCR, while the TCRdb copy is restricted to in-frame clones and leaves out a portion. The data contain 75,000 to 90,000 clones, under 80% of them seen just once; the ten biggest clones take up around 5.1%. The sequenced sample was PBMCs. The V and J genes are TRBV29-1 and TRBJ2-3; TRBD1 is a possible D gene (6 bases). The TCR originated in a male donor in good health and CMV-seropositive. The CDR3 loop reads CSVLQGRADTQYF. The DNA for the CDR3 is TGCAGCGTTTTACAGGGCCGGGCAGATACGCAGTATTTT.